This paragraph reports one T cell receptor (beta chain). Antigen specificity is unknown. This record belongs to a study of CXCR3-negative and CXCR3-positive naive CD8 T cells. A CD45RO-CCR7+CD27+CD95- phenotype identified naive CD8+ T cells. Libraries were UMI-labeled 5' RACE TRB cDNA. TCRdb derives one entry per CDR3 protein from the 5' RACE reads, leaving out DNA. The sample features about 86,000 distinct CDR3 sequences, with 0.8% to 0.85% in its top ten. Whole-study findings and limits: Against CXCR3-negative naive cells, CXCR3-positive naive cells showed more hydrophobic TRB CDR3s. Each naive subset displayed comparably high diversity, whereas memory CD8+ cells displayed much lower diversity.

Germline lookup yields CDR1 SGHTA and CDR2 FQGNSA. CDR3 length: 16 amino acids. This clonotype was obtained from a human donor in good health. Some clones in this sample may be carry-over from other donors' samples. V is TRBV7-2 and J is TRBJ2-7; TCRdb picks TRBD2, but there is no DNA to check that call. The sequencing input was naive CXCR3+ CD8+ T cells from blood. Specified subset: CD45RO-CCR7+CD27+CD95- naive CD8+ T cells expressing CXCR3 (TNR3+). CDR3 region: CASGQDPGQGSYEQYF.